Below are 32 T cell receptor beta chains sequenced from a single sample in a study of tumour-infiltrating T cells in Burkitt lymphoma. Generated by immunoSEQ multiplex PCR, the TCRdb table keeps only in-frame clones and is missing some. This sample has about 46,000 clones, with less than 35% found just once. What was sequenced was tumor tissue. The receptors originated from a human donor with Burkitt lymphoma.

This clone was seen a handful of times. The chain couples TRBV9 to TRBJ1-2, with D hard to call. CDR1 and CDR2 (germline): SGDLS, YYNGEE. Trimming left V 0 bases short and J 3 bases short, with 6 bases between. The CDR3 covers 13 residues. CDR3 amino acids: CASSVGSDYGYTF. CDR3 sequence (DNA): TGTGCCAGCAGCGTAGGTTCAGACTATGGCTACACCTTC.

The chain uses TRBV15 and TRBJ2-7, with D possibly being TRBD1 or TRBD2 (6 bases each). There are 13 residues in the CDR3. Germline V gene data show CDR1 as LNHNV and CDR2 as YYDKDF (reference sequence). Deletions cut 0 bases from V and 11 bases from J, with 14 bases between. CDR3 DNA sequence: TGTGCCACCAGCAGAGATGGTCAGGAGGGGGAGTACTTC. This gives the protein CATSRDGQEGEYF.

J is TRBJ2-6 and V is TRBV4-2; TRBD2 matches 8 bases. V dropped 3 bases and J dropped 4; count of bases not matched to a gene: 11. CDR3 length: 18 amino acids. Looked up from germline, CDR1 is LGHNA and CDR2 is YNFKEQ. Written as DNA, the CDR3 is TGTGCCAGCAGCCAGTCGGGGCGGGGGGCGGTAGGGGCCAACGTCCTGACTTTC. It is translated as CASSQSGRGAVGANVLTF.

This clone was observed a few times. This chain uses TRBV7-9 with TRBJ2-1; D unresolved. Trimming stripped 2 bases from V and 6 bases from J, with 8 bases between. Germline CDR1 is SEHNR and CDR2 is FQNEAQ (reference sequence). The CDR3 loop spans 13 amino acids. The CDR3: CASSLRRGNEQFF. In DNA form, the CDR3 reads TGTGCCAGCAGCTTAAGACGCGGCAATGAGCAGTTCTTC.

The chain combines TRBV13 with TRBJ1-1; TRBD1 aligns across 7 bases. After removal of 0 bases from V and 6 bases from J, the junction contained 4 bases not matched to a gene. Germline V gene lookup returns CDR1 PRHDT and CDR2 FYEKMQ (reference sequence). The CDR3 is 14 amino acids. CDR3 DNA sequence: TGTGCCAGCAGCTTAGGACTAGGGGGCTCTGAAGCTTTCTTT. Amino acid sequence: CASSLGLGGSEAFF.

This chain joins TRBV18 and TRBJ2-7; the D gene could be TRBD1 or TRBD2 (7 bases each). Per the germline V gene, CDR1 is KGHSH and CDR2 is LQKENI. The CDR3 has 15 amino acids. V dropped 2 bases and J dropped 7 bases, with 18 bases sitting between them. In DNA, the CDR3 is TGTGCCAGCTCACCAGCCAGGGGGGGACCTCGGGAGCAGTACTTC. It is translated as CASSPARGGPREQYF.

The chain uses TRBV5-1 and TRBJ1-5; D is unclear. Germline CDR1 SGHRS, CDR2 YFSETQ. This CDR3 has 13 residues. Trimming pared 8 bases from V and 3 bases from J, leaving 12 bases between. The CDR3 DNA is TGCGCCAGTTCAATCGGGCCCAATCAGCCCCAGCATTTT. Translated, it gives CASSIGPNQPQHF.

The chain couples TRBV30 to TRBJ2-1, with TRBD1 matching over 7 bases. V lost 5 bases and J lost 4; bases outside the gene matches: 8. This CDR3 region has 14 residues. Germline assignment: CDR1 GTSNPN and CDR2 SVGIG (reference sequence). In DNA, the CDR3 is TGTGCCTGGTTTGTCCCAGGGGGTTACAATGAGCAGTTCTTC. Its protein is CAWFVPGGYNEQFF.

This clone appeared a few times. The chain combines TRBV5-6 with TRBJ1-2; unclear D gene. V lost 1 base and J lost 4, with 8 bases in between. This CDR3 spans 13 amino acids. Germline assignment: CDR1 SGHDT and CDR2 YYEEEE. The CDR3 sequence: CASSLQEAYGYTF. The CDR3 bases are TGTGCCAGCAGCTTGCAGGAGGCCTATGGCTACACCTTC. The complete variable domain, with remaining parts taken from reference TRBV5-6 and TRBJ1-2, reads DAGVTQSPTHLIKTRGQQVTLRCSPKSGHDTVSWYQQALGQGPQFIFQYYEEEERQRGNFPDRFSGHQFPNYSSELNVNALLLGDSALYLCASSLQEAYGYTFGSGTRLTVV.

This clone was counted a single time. The CDR3 DNA reads as TGTGCCAGCAGCTCCACCCTCAACCGACTACGCGGGGGCTACACCTTC. It specifies CASSSTLNRLRGGYTF. The chain joins TRBV7-9 to TRBJ1-2, with no clear D. V dropped 4 bases and J dropped 8 bases, with 23 bases sitting between them. The CDR3 length is 16 residues. CDR1 SEHNR and CDR2 FQNEAQ come from the germline V gene (reference sequence).

The CDR3 DNA reads TGTGCCAGCAGCCGCCGACAGGGGATGGGTTCACCCCTCCACTTT. Protein sequence: CASSRRQGMGSPLHF. The V and J genes are TRBV12-1 and TRBJ1-6; the D call in the table, TRBD1, was not verified against the DNA. TRBV12-1 is a pseudogene. CDR3 length: 15 residues.

This clone was picked up a small number of times. The chain employs TRBV5-1 and TRBJ1-5; D is possibly TRBD1 (6 bases). This CDR3 is 14 amino acids long. Germline V gene lookup returns CDR1 SGHRS and CDR2 YFSETQ. V gave up 4 bases and J gave up 6 bases, with 14 bases separating them. The CDR3 nucleotides are TGCGCCAGCAGCCCGATCGGGGGCGGTCAGCCCCAGCATTTT. Encoded protein: CASSPIGGGQPQHF. Together with reference TRBV5-1 and TRBJ1-5, the CDR3 gives the full variable domain: KAGVTQTPRYLIKTRGQQVTLSCSPISGHRSVSWYQQTPGQGLQFLFEYFSETQRNKGNFPGRFSGRQFSNSRSEMNVSTLELGDSALYLCASSPIGGGQPQHFGDGTRLSIL.

The rearrangement uses TRBV4-3 and TRBJ2-7; D might be TRBD2 (5 bases). The CDR3 loop spans 14 amino acids. V was clipped by 5 bases and J by 2 bases, with 13 bases between them. Looked up from germline, CDR1 is LGHNA and CDR2 is YSLEER. The CDR3 DNA follows: TGCGCCAGCAGCGTCGGACTGGGGACCTACGAGCAGTACTTC. This encodes CASSVGLGTYEQYF.

The J gene is TRBJ1-2, the V gene TRBV5-1; tentative D call: TRBD1 (5 bases). V gave up 6 bases and J gave up 0 bases, with 9 bases separating them. The CDR3 loop spans 13 amino acids. Germline V CDR1 and CDR2: SGHRS, YFSETQ. CDR3 sequence: CASTETANYGYTF. The CDR3 DNA follows: TGCGCCAGCACCGAGACAGCTAACTATGGCTACACCTTC.

The gene calls are TRBV2 and TRBJ1-1; no definite D call. V lost 11 bases and J lost 1, with 11 bases in between. The CDR3 is 12 residues long. CDR1 SNHLY and CDR2 FYNNEI come from the germline V gene. CDR3 region: CASDRENTEAFF. The CDR3 nucleotides are TGTGCCTCGGACCGCGAGAACACTGAAGCTTTCTTT.

This clone was counted a few times. The rearrangement uses TRBV30 and TRBJ1-5; no reliable D call. The CDR3 runs to 13 residues. The V gene's germline CDR1 is GTSNPN and CDR2 SVGIG (reference sequence). Trimming removed 1 base at V and 7 bases at J, with 11 bases between. CDR3 nucleotides: TGTGCCTGGAGTGCACCTGACCGGCAGCCCCAGCATTTT. Residues: CAWSAPDRQPQHF.

This clone turned up a few times. The rearrangement uses TRBV5-5 and TRBJ2-5; TRBD2 might be the D (5 bases). The germline CDR1 and CDR2 sequences are SGHKS and YYEKEE (reference sequence). The CDR3 sequence is 14 residues long. Between the trimmed V and J ends, which lost 4 bases and 4 bases, there was a span of 14 bases. In nucleotides, the CDR3 is TGTGCCAGCAGCGCGGGTTATGTAGGAGAGACCCAGTACTTC. Encoded protein: CASSAGYVGETQYF.

This clone has just a few counts. This sequence joins TRBV5-1 and TRBJ2-7; the match to TRBD1 covers 8 bases. The CDR3 runs 14 residues. The germline gives CDR1 SGHRS, CDR2 YFSETQ. J was trimmed by 0 bases and V by 1 base; bases with no gene match: 0. The CDR3 loop reads CASSLQGASYEQYF. The CDR3 bases are TGCGCCAGCAGCTTGCAGGGGGCCTCCTACGAGCAGTACTTC. The variable domain in full, with the rest retrieved from reference TRBV5-1 and TRBJ2-7, is KAGVTQTPRYLIKTRGQQVTLSCSPISGHRSVSWYQQTPGQGLQFLFEYFSETQRNKGNFPGRFSGRQFSNSRSEMNVSTLELGDSALYLCASSLQGASYEQYFGPGTRLTVT.

The CDR3 is CAGTQGLGNEQFF. The CDR3 DNA sequence: TGTGCCGGCACACAGGGCTTAGGCAATGAGCAGTTCTTC. V usage is TRBV6-1 and J usage is TRBJ2-1; TRBD1 is a possible D gene (6 bases). V shed 11 bases and J shed 6 bases, with 17 bases lying between them. Germline V gene data show CDR1 as MNHNS and CDR2 as SASEGT. This CDR3 spans 13 amino acids.

This clone was picked up a small number of times. J is TRBJ1-1 and V is TRBV6-5, with a possible D match to TRBD1 (6 bases). Germline assignment: CDR1 MNHEY and CDR2 SVGAGI. The CDR3 contains 13 residues. Trimming stripped 10 bases from V and 2 bases from J, with 14 bases between. The DNA of the CDR3 is TGTGCCACCCGGGACAAACGAAACACTGAAGCTTTCTTT. Amino acid sequence: CATRDKRNTEAFF.

The CDR3 DNA reads as TGTGCCATCAGTGAGCAAGTGGGGGGAGTAGTGGGCGAGCAGTACTTC. Amino acid sequence: CAISEQVGGVVGEQYF. J is TRBJ2-7 and V is TRBV10-3; TRBD2 might be the D (6 bases). The CDR3 runs to 16 residues. Germline-derived CDR1 and CDR2 are ENHRY and SYGVKD. The germline V and J ends were trimmed by 2 bases and 6 bases, with 20 bases remaining between them.

The table lists this clone with a few counts. This chain connects TRBV19 to TRBJ1-2, with D unresolved. The CDR3 totals 11 residues. Germline V gene data show CDR1 as LNHDA and CDR2 as SQIVND (reference sequence). V lost 3 bases and J 8 bases, leaving 7 bases between the germline ends. Here the CDR3 DNA reads TGTGCCAGTAGTATCGGGAGGGGCTACACCTTC. Encoded protein: CASSIGRGYTF.

The chain carries TRBV19 and TRBJ2-7; D perhaps matches TRBD1 (6 bases). Trimming cost V 1 base and J 5 bases, with 12 bases left between them. CDR1 LNHDA and CDR2 SQIVND come from the germline V gene (reference sequence). The CDR3 loop spans 14 amino acids. This chain's CDR3 is CASSIVTGYHEQYF. CDR3 sequence (DNA): TGTGCCAGTAGTATAGTTACAGGGTACCACGAGCAGTACTTC.

The CDR3 coding sequence is TGTGCCAGCAGTGAACGGGGGGTCGGGGAGCTGTTTTTT. This gives the protein CASSERGVGELFF. The chain employs TRBV2 and TRBJ2-2; 7 positions agree with TRBD2. In germline, CDR1 is SNHLY, CDR2 FYNNEI. CDR3 size: 13 residues. V was clipped by 2 bases and J by 7 bases; unmatched bases: 1.

This clone was recorded a few times. The gene calls are TRBV6-5 and TRBJ2-1; the D gene is possibly TRBD2 (6 bases). The CDR3 length is 14 residues. The germline V and J ends were trimmed by 6 bases and 7 bases, with 16 bases remaining between them. Germline CDR1 and CDR2: MNHEY and SVGAGI. This chain's CDR3 is CASRLNPRGNEQFF. The CDR3 DNA reads as TGTGCCAGCAGACTCAACCCTCGGGGGAATGAGCAGTTCTTC.

This clone was picked up a small number of times. J is TRBJ2-5 and V is TRBV5-4; no definite D call. Germline V lookup: CDR1 SGHNT, CDR2 YYREEE (reference sequence). V was shortened by 4 bases and J by 4 bases, with 11 bases between the two germline ends. The CDR3 covers 13 residues. For the CDR3, the DNA is TGTGCCAGCAGCCCTCCTCTTGGAGAGACCCAGTACTTC. Translated: CASSPPLGETQYF.

The CDR3 coding sequence is TGCGCCAGCAGCTTGGAAGGCACCGGGGCCCAGTACTTC. Its translation: CASSLEGTGAQYF. This chain links TRBV5-1 with TRBJ2-5, with D perhaps matching TRBD2 (5 bases). This CDR3 region has 13 residues. Trimming cost V 0 bases and J 9 bases, with 12 bases left between them. Per germline, CDR1 SGHRS and CDR2 YFSETQ.

The rearrangement uses TRBV20-1 and TRBJ1-2; D ambiguous. The V gene lost 6 bases and the J gene lost 2 bases, with 7 bases spanning the gap. Germline V gene data show CDR1 as DFQATT and CDR2 as SNEGSKA (reference sequence). The length of the CDR3 is 11 residues. CDR3 amino acids: CSAIWNYGYTF. The CDR3 coding sequence is TGCAGTGCCATTTGGAACTATGGCTACACCTTC.

The sample holds a few counts of this clone. The germline gene is not matched at one end of the junction; a read error may be the cause. The J gene is TRBJ1-1, the V gene TRBV20-1; the D gene is possibly TRBD1 (6 bases). The CDR3 extends over 10 amino acids. Germline assignment: CDR1 DFQATT and CDR2 SNEGSKA (reference sequence). Here the CDR3 reads CSAPTWGAGF. DNA of the CDR3: TGCAGTGCCCCTACATGGGGGGCCGGTTTT.

The V call is TRBV25-1, the J call TRBJ1-2, with TRBD1 matching 7 bases. This CDR3 contains 14 residues. V was pared by 4 bases and J by 2 bases, with 4 bases of the junction left unmatched. Germline CDR1 MGHDK, CDR2 SYGVNS. CDR3 amino acids: CASSGIRGNYGYTF. In DNA form, the CDR3 reads TGTGCCAGCAGTGGAATCAGGGGGAACTATGGCTACACCTTC.

This clone was picked up a small number of times. The gene calls are TRBV5-8 and TRBJ2-7; 9 bases map to TRBD1. Germline V CDR1 and CDR2: SGHTS, YDEGEE. The length of the CDR3 is 15 residues. The trim removed 2 bases at V and 4 bases at J, leaving 7 bases unmatched. DNA for the CDR3: TGTGCCAGCAGCTTATTACAGGGGGCGCGGTACGAGCAGTACTTC. Amino acids: CASSLLQGARYEQYF.

The chain carries TRBV4-2 and TRBJ2-7; D gene ambiguous. V was shortened by 3 bases and J by 0 bases, with 9 bases between the two germline ends. The CDR3 is made up of 14 amino acids. Germline lookup yields CDR1 LGHNA and CDR2 YNFKEQ. CDR3 amino acids: CASSQPWASYEQYF. The CDR3 nucleotides read TGTGCCAGCAGCCAGCCCTGGGCCTCCTACGAGCAGTACTTC.